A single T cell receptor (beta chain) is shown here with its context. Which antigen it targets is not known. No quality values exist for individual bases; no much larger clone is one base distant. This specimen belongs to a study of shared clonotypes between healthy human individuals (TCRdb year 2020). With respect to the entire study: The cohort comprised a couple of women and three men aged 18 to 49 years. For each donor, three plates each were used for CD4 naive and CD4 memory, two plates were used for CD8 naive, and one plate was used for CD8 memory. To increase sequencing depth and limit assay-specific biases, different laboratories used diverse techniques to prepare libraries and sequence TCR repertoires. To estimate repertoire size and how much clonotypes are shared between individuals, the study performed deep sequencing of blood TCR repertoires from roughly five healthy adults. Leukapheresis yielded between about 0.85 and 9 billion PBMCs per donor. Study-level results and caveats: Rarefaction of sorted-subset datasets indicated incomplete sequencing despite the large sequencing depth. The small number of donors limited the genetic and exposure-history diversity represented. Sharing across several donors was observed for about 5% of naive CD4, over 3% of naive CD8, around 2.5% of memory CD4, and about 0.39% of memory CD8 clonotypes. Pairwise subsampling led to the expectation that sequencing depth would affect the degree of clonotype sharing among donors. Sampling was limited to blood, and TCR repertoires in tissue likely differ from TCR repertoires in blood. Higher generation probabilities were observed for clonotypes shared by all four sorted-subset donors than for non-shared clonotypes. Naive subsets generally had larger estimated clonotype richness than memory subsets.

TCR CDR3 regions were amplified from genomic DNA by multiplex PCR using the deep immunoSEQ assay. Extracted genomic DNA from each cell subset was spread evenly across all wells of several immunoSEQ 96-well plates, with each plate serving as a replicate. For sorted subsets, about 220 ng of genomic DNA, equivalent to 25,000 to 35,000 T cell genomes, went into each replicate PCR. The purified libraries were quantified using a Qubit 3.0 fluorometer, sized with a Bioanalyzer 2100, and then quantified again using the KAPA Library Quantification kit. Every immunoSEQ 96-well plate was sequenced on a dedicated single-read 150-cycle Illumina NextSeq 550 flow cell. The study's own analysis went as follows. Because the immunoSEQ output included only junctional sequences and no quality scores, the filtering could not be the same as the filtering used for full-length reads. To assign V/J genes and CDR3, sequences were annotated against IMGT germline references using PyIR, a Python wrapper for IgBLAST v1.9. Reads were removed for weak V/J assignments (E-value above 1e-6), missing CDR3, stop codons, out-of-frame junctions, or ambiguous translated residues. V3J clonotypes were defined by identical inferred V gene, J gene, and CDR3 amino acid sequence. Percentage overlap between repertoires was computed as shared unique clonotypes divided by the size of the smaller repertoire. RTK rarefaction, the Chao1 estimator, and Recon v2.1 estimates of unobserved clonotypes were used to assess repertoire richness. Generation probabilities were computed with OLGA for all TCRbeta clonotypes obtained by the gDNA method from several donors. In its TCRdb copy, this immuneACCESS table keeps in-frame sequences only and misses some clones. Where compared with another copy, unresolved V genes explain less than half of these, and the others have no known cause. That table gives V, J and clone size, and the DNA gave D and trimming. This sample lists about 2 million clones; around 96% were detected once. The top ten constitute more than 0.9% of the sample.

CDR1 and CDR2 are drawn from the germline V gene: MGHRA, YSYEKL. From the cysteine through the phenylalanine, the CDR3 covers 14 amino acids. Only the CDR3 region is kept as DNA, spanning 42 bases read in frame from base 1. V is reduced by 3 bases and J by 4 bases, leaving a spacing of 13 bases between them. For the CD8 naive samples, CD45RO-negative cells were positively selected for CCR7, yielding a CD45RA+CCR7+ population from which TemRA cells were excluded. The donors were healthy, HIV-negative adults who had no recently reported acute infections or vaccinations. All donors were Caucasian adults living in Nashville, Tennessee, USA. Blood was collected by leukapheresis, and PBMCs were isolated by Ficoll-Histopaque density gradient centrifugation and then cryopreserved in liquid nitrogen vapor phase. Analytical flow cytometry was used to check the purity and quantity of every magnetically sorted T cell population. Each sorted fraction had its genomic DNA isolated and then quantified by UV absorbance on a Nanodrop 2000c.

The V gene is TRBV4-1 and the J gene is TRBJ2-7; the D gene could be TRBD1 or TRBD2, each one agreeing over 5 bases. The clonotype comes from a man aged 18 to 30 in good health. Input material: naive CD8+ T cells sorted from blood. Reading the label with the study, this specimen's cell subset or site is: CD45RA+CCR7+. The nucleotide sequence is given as TGCGCCAGCAGCCAGGGGGACCGACAATACGAGCAGTACTTC. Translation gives CASSQGDRQYEQYF.